This TCR beta chain appears in the sequencing data of a study of blood T cell repertoires in COVID-19. Per germline, CDR1 MNHNS and CDR2 SASEGT. The trim removed 2 bases at V and 2 bases at J, leaving 14 bases unmatched. The CDR3 runs to 19 residues. Method: immunoSEQ multiplex PCR; TCRdb's copy keeps in-frame clones and lacks some. This table holds roughly 330,000 clones, roughly nine tenths found once. This sequence joins TRBV6-1 and TRBJ2-3; 9 positions match TRBD2. Input material: peripheral blood. The receptor's source is a man aged 18-30 years who had recovered from COVID-19. CDR3 protein: CASSESLAGVPLTTDTQYF. CDR3 nucleotides: TGTGCCAGCAGTGAATCCTTAGCGGGGGTCCCCTTAACCACAGATACGCAGTATTTT.